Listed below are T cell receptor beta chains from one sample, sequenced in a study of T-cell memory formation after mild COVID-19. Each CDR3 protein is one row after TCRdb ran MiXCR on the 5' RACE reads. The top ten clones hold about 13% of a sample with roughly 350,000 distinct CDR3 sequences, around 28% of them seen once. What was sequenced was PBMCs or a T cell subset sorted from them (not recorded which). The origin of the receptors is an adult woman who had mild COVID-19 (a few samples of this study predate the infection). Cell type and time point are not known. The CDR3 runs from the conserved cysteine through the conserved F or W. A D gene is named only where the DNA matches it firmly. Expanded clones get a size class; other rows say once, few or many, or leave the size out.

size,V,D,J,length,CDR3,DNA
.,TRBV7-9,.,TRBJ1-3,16,CASSVRDVNSGNTIYF,TGTGCCAGCAGCGTCCGGGACGTCAACTCTGGAAACACCATATATTTT
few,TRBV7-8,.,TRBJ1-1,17,CASSFASLANMNTEAFF,TGTGCCAGCAGCTTCGCGTCGTTGGCCAATATGAACACTGAAGCTTTCTTT
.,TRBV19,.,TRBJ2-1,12,CATSRPREQAFF,TGTGCCACTTCCCGGCCCCGGGAGCAGGCGTTCTTC
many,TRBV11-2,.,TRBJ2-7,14,CASSSDYGGYEQYF,TGTGCCAGCAGCTCGGACTATGGGGGTTACGAGCAGTACTTC
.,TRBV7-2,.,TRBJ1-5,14,CASSPGPTNQPQHF,TGTGCCAGCAGCCCGGGGCCGACCAATCAGCCCCAGCATTTT
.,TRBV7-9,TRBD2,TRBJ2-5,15,CASSPGLAEQETQYF,TGTGCCAGCAGCCCGGGACTAGCGGAGCAAGAGACCCAGTACTTC
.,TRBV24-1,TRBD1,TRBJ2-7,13,CATGTGFSYEQYF,TGTGCCACCGGGACAGGGTTCTCCTACGAGCAGTACTTC
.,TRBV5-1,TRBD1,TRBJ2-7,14,CASSQRQGNYEQYF,TGCGCCAGCAGTCAAAGACAGGGTAACTACGAGCAGTACTTC
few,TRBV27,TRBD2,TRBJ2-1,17,CASSPLGTSGSWNEQFF,TGTGCCAGCAGTCCCCTAGGGACTAGCGGGAGTTGGAATGAGCAGTTCTTC
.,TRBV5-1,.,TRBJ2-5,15,CASSPLPTSQETQYF,TGCGCCAGCAGTCCCCTCCCGACTAGCCAAGAGACCCAGTACTTC
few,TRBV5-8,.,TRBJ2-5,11,CASSLPETQYF,TGTGCCAGCAGCCTGCCGGAGACCCAGTACTTC
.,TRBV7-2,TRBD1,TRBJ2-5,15,CASSTFGTAKETQYF,TGTGCCAGCAGCACTTTCGGGACAGCCAAAGAGACCCAGTACTTC
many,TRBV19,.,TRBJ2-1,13,CASSIDRGNEQFF,TGTGCCAGTAGTATAGATCGGGGCAATGAGCAGTTCTTC
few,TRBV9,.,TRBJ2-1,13,CASSARLVGEQFF,TGTGCCAGCAGCGCCAGACTAGTCGGGGAGCAGTTCTTC
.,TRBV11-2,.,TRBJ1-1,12,CASSLGNGEAFF,TGTGCCAGCAGCTTAGGAAATGGAGAAGCTTTCTTT
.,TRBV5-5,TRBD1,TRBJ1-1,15,CASSLSGGPYHEAFF,TGTGCCAGCAGCCTCTCAGGGGGACCCTATCATGAAGCTTTCTTT
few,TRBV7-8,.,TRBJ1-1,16,CASSLGSGHLNTEAFF,TGTGCCAGCAGCTTAGGCTCGGGACACTTGAACACTGAAGCTTTCTTT
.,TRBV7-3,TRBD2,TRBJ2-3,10,CASSPRGGNF,TGTGCCAGCAGCCCACGGGGGGGGAATTTT
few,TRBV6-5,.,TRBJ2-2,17,CASSFPRTALNTGELFF,TGTGCCAGCAGTTTTCCCCGGACAGCTCTGAACACCGGGGAGCTGTTTTTT
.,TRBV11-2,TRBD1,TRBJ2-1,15,CASRLGTGIAYEQFF,TGTGCCAGCAGACTCGGGACAGGGATCGCCTATGAGCAGTTCTTC
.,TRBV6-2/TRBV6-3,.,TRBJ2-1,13,CASSTSSAAEQFF,TGTGCCAGCAGCACTTCATCAGCGGCTGAGCAGTTCTTC
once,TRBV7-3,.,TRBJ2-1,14,CASSLRQGPNEQFF,TGTGCCAGCAGCTTAAGGCAGGGGCCCAATGAGCAGTTCTTC
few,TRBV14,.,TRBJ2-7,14,CASSPTLGGNEQYF,TGTGCCAGCAGCCCAACCCTCGGTGGCAACGAGCAGTACTTC
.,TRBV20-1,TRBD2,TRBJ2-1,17,CSARDIATSGYYNEQFF,TGCAGTGCTAGAGATATCGCGACTAGCGGATACTACAATGAGCAGTTCTTC
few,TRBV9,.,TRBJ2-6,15,CASSATVSGANVLTF,TGTGCCAGCAGCGCCACGGTGTCTGGGGCCAACGTCCTGACTTTC
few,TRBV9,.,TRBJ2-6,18,CASSVVIDPSSGANVLTF,TGTGCCAGCAGCGTAGTTATCGACCCCTCCTCTGGGGCCAACGTCCTGACTTTC
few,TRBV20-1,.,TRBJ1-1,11,CSARWGTEAFF,TGCAGTGCTAGATGGGGGACTGAAGCTTTCTTT
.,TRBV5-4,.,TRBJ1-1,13,CASSRTTSTEAFF,TGTGCCAGCAGCCGCACTACTAGCACTGAAGCTTTCTTT
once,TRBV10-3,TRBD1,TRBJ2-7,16,CAISESMRTGGHEQYF,TGTGCCATCAGTGAGTCGATGAGGACAGGGGGACACGAGCAGTACTTC